The clone carrying this T cell receptor beta chain appeared many times. The data belong to a study of early T cells in non-severe SARS-CoV-2 infection. Tagging with unique molecular identifiers was applied to individual cDNA molecules. TCRdb re-derived calls from the 5' RACE reads in MiXCR, one entry per CDR3 protein. Among roughly 61,000 distinct CDR3 sequences listed, roughly a tenth were seen once. The CDR3 is 15 amino acids. Germline CDR1 is SGHVS and CDR2 is FQNEAQ. Trimming stripped 0 bases from V and 5 bases from J, with 13 bases between. The specimen sequenced was whole blood. The V call is TRBV7-8, the J call TRBJ2-5, with D perhaps TRBD1 (6 bases). The source is an adult who was a healthcare worker with PCR-confirmed SARS-CoV-2 infection or an uninfected control (not recorded which). This chain's CDR3 is CASSLAGQLIETQYF. CDR3 nucleotides: TGTGCCAGCAGCTTAGCCGGACAGCTCATCGAGACCCAGTACTTC.